Sequencing of this TCR beta chain was carried out in a study of blood T cell repertoires in COVID-19. The overall study: Sites across the United States, Italy and Spain contributed samples from acute and convalescent COVID-19.

This CDR3 spans 12 amino acids. V gave up 7 bases and J gave up 2 bases, with 7 bases separating them. All enrollees were about 18 to 89 years old and from fewer than 30 US areas. Authors' analysis steps: Estimation of nucleated cell counts relied on the amplification of reference gene primers. Using immunoSEQ multiplex PCR, the repertoire was profiled, and TCRdb retains in-frame clones only, with some absent. D and trimming were read from the DNA, whereas the V and J calls and clone size are those reported in that table. Of approximately 200,000 clones in the sample, roughly 83% were seen once. This clonotype originated in a woman aged 25 to 39 who had recovered from COVID-19. Sample: PBMCs or T cells enriched from blood (not recorded which). This chain connects TRBV12-3 or TRBV12-4 to TRBJ2-3; D gene unclear. The DNA for the CDR3 is TGTGCCAGCACCTCTGTCACAGATACGCAGTATTTT. Its translation: CASTSVTDTQYF.